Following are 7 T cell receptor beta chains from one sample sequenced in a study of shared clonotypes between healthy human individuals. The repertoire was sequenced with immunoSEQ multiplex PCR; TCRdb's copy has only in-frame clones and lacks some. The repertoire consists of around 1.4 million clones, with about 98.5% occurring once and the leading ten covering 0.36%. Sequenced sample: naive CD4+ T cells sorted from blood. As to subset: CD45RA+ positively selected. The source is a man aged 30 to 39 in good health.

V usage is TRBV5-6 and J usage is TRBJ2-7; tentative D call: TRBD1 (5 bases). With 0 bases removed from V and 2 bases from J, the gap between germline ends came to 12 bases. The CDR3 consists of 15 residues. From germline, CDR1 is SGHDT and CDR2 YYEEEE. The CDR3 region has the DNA TGTGCCAGCAGCTTGGAGGGGCATGTGACCTACGAGCAGTACTTC. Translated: CASSLEGHVTYEQYF.

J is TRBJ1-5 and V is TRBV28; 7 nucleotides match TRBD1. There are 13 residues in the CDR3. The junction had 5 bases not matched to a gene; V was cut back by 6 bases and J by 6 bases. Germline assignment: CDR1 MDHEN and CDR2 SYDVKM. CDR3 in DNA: TGTGCCAGCAGGCAGGGGGGCACTCAGCCCCAGCATTTT. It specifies CASRQGGTQPQHF.

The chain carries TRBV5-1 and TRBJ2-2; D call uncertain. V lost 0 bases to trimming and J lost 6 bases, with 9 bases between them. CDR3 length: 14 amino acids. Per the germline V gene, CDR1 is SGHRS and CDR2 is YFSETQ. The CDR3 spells CASSLALDAGELFF. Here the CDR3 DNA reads TGCGCCAGCAGCTTGGCCTTAGATGCCGGGGAGCTGTTTTTT.

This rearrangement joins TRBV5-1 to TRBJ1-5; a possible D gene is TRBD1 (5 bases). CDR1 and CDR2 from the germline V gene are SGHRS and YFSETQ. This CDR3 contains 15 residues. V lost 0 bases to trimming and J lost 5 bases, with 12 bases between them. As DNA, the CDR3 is TGCGCCAGCAGCTTGGACGGGGACCTTGATCAGCCCCAGCATTTT. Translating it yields CASSLDGDLDQPQHF. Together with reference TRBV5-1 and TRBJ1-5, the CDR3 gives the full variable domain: KAGVTQTPRYLIKTRGQQVTLSCSPISGHRSVSWYQQTPGQGLQFLFEYFSETQRNKGNFPGRFSGRQFSNSRSEMNVSTLELGDSALYLCASSLDGDLDQPQHFGDGTRLSIL.

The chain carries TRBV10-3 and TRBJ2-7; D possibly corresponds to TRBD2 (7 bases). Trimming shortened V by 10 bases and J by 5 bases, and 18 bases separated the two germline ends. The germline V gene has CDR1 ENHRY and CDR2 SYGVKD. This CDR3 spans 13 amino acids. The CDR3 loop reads CATKQRDTHEQYF. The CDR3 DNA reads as TGTGCCACCAAGCAGCGGGACACCCACGAGCAGTACTTC.

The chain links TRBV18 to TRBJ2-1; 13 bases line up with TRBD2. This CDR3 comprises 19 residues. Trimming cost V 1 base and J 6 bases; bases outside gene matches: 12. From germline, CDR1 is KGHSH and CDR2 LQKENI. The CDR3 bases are TGTGCCAGCTCACCACTCCCCCGGACTAGCGGGAGTATCGGCAATGAGCAGTTCTTC. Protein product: CASSPLPRTSGSIGNEQFF. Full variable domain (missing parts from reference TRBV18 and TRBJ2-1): NAGVMQNPRHLVRRRGQEARLRCSPMKGHSHVYWYRQLPEEGLKFMVYLQKENIIDESGMPKERFSAEFPKEGPSILRIQQVVRGDSAAYFCASSPLPRTSGSIGNEQFFGPGTRLTVL.

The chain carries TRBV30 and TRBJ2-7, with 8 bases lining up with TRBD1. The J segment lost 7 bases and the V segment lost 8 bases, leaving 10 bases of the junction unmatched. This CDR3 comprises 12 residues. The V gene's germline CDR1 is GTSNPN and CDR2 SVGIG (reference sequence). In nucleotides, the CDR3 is TGTGCCGGGACAGGACGAACGTGGGAGCAGTACTTC. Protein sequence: CAGTGRTWEQYF.